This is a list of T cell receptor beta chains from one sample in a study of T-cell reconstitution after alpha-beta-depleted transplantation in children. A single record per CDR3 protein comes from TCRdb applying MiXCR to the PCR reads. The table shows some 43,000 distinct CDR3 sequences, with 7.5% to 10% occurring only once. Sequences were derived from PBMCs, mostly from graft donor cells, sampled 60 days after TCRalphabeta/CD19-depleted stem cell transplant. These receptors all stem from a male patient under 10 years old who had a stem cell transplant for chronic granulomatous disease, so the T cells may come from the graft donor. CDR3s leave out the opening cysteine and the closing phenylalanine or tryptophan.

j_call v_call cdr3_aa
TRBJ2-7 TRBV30 AWRRGYEQY
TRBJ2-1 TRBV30 AWGAPGGGRVAEQF
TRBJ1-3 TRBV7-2 ASSIDGFSGNTIY
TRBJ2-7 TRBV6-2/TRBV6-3 ASSAGENYEQY
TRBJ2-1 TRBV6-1 ASSPLEPGTSSRNEQF
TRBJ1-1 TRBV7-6 ASRQGQGNTEAF
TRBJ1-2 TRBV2 ASSGGQGGYGYT
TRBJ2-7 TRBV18 ASSPLASYEQY
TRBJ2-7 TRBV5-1 ASSLRLASYEQY
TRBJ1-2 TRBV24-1 ATFYLQILVDDLGYGYT
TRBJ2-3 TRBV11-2 ASSTLLTDTQY
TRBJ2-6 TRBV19 ASSIRGSSGANVLT
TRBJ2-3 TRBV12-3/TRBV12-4 ASTRDSPDTQY
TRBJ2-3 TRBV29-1 SVEAGSTDTQY